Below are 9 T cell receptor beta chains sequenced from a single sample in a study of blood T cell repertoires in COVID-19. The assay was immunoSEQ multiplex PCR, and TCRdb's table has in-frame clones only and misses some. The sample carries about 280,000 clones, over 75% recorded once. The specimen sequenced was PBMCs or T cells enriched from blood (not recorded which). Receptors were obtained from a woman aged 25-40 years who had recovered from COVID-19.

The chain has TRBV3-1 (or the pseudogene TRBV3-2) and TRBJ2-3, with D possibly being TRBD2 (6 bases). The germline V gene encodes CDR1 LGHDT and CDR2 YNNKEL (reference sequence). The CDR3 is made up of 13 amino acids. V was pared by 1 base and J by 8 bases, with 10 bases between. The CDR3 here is CASSQAIGGTQYF. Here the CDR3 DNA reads TGTGCCAGCAGCCAAGCCATCGGGGGTACGCAGTATTTT.

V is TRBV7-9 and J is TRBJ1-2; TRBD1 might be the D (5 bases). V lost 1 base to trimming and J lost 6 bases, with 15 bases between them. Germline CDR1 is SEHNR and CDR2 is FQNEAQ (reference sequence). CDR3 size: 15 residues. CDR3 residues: CASSLVRTLGDGYTF. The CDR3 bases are TGTGCCAGCAGCTTAGTCCGGACCTTAGGGGATGGCTACACCTTC.

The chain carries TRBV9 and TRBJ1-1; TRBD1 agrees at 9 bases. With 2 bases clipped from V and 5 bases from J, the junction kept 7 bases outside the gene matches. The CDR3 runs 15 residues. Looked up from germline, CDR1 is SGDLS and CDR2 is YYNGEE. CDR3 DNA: TGTGCCAGCAGCGTTCTTGGACAGGGGAATACTGAAGCTTTCTTT. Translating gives CASSVLGQGNTEAFF.

Here the CDR3 DNA reads TGTGCCTGGAGTGCATGGGACTGGTCCTACGAGCAGTACTTC. It specifies CAWSAWDWSYEQYF. This chain connects TRBV30 to TRBJ2-7; D may be TRBD2 (6 bases). The germline CDR1 and CDR2 sequences are GTSNPN and SVGIG (reference sequence). V was shortened by 1 base and J by 1 base, with 11 bases between the two germline ends. The CDR3 covers 14 residues.

The CDR3 is CATSGTGGPNTEAFF. Here the CDR3 DNA reads TGTGCCACCTCAGGGACAGGGGGTCCAAACACTGAAGCTTTCTTT. The V gene is TRBV28, the J gene TRBJ1-1; TRBD1 matches at 11 bases. The CDR3 is made up of 15 amino acids. Germline V CDR1 and CDR2: MDHEN, SYDVKM. The ends lost 10 bases at V and 2 bases at J; junction bases unmatched: 9.

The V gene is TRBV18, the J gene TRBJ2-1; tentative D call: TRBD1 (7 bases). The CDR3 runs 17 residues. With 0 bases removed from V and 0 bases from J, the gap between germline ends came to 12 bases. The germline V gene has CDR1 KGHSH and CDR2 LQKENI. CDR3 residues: CASSPPTQGGSYNEQFF. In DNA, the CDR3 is TGTGCCAGCTCACCACCGACCCAGGGGGGCTCCTACAATGAGCAGTTCTTC.

CDR3 nucleotide sequence: TGTGCCAGCAGTCTGGGGACAGGGAGTAATTCACCCCTCCACTTT. Protein: CASSLGTGSNSPLHF. The chain uses TRBV6-5 and TRBJ1-6, with 9 bases lining up with TRBD1. Germline V gene lookup returns CDR1 MNHEY and CDR2 SVGAGI. Trimming cost V 5 bases and J 6 bases; bases outside gene matches: 5. CDR3 size: 15 residues.

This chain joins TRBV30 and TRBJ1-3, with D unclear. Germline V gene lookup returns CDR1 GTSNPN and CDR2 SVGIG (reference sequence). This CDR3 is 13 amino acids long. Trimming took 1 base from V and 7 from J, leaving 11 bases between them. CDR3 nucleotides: TGTGCCTGGAGTGCCAACTATATGAACACCATATATTTT. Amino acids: CAWSANYMNTIYF.

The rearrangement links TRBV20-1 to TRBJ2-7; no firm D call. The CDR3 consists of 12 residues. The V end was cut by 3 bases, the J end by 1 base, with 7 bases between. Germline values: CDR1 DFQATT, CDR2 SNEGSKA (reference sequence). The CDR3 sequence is CSASWQSYEQYF. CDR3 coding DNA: TGCAGTGCTAGTTGGCAGTCCTACGAGCAGTACTTC.